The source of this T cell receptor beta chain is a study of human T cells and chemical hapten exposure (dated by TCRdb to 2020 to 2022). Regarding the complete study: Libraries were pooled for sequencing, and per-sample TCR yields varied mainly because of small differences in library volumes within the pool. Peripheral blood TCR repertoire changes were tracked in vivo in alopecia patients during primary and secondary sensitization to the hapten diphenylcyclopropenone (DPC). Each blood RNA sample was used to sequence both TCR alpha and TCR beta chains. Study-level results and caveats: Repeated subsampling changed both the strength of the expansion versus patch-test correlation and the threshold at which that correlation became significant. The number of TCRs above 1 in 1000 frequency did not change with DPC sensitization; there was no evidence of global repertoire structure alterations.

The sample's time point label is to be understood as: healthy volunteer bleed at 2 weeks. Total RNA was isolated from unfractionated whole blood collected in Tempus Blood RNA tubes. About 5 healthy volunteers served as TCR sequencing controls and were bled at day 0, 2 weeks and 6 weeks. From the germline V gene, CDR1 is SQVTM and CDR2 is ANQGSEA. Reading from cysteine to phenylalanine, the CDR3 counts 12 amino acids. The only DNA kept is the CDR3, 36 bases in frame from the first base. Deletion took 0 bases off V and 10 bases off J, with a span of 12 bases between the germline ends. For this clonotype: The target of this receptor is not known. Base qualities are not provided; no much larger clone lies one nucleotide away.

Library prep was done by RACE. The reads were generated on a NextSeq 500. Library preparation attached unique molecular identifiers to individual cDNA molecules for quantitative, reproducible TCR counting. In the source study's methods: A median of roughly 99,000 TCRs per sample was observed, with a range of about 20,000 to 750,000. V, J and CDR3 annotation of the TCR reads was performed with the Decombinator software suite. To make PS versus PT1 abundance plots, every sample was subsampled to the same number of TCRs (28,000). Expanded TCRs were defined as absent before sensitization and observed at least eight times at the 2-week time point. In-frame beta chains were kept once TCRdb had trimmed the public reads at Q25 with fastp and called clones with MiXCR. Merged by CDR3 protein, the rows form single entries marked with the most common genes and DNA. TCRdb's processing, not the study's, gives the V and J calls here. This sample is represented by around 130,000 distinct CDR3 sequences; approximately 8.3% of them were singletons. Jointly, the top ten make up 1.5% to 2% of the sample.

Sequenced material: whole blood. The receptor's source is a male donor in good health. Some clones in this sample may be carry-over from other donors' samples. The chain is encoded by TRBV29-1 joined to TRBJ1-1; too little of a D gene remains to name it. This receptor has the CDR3 CSVEETTKGAFF. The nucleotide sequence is TGCAGCGTTGAAGAGACGACCAAAGGAGCTTTCTTT.